This T cell receptor beta chain originates from a study of T-cell memory formation after mild COVID-19. Looking at the study overall: Among the donors, TCR clusters were largely specific to each donor.

The junction had 9 bases not matched to a gene; V was cut back by 2 bases and J by 4 bases. Germline V gene data show CDR1 as MNHEY and CDR2 as SVGEGT. The CDR3 length is 17 residues. This clonotype came up a few times. TCR alpha and TCR beta cDNA libraries carrying sample barcodes and UMIs came from 5'RACE with constant-segment primers. In TCRdb, the 5' RACE reads were re-called with MiXCR into one record per CDR3 protein. The data contain 250,000 to 300,000 distinct CDR3 sequences, approximately 8.4% of them singletons. The receptor's source is a man between 18 and 29 years old who had mild COVID-19 (a few samples of this study predate the infection). Cell type and time point are not known. The chain links TRBV6-2 or TRBV6-3 to TRBJ1-5; TRBD1 aligns across 9 bases. The material sequenced was PBMCs or a T cell subset sorted from them (not recorded which). The CDR3 DNA reads as TGTGCCAGCAGTTACATCGGGACAGGGTCATATAATCAGCCCCAGCATTTT. This gives the protein CASSYIGTGSYNQPQHF.